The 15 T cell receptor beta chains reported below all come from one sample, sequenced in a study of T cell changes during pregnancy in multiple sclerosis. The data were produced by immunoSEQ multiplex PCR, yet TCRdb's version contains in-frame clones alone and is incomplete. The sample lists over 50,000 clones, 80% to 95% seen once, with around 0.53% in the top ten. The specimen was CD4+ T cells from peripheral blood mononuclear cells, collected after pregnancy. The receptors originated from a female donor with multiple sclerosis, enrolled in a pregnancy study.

This CDR3 reads CASSPVNSNQPQHF. CDR3 in DNA: TGTGCCAGCAGTCCCGTTAATAGCAATCAGCCCCAGCATTTT. This chain uses TRBV2 with TRBJ1-5; D unclear. The CDR3 totals 14 residues. Looked up from germline, CDR1 is SNHLY and CDR2 is FYNNEI. V gave up 5 bases and J gave up 0 bases, with 8 bases separating them.

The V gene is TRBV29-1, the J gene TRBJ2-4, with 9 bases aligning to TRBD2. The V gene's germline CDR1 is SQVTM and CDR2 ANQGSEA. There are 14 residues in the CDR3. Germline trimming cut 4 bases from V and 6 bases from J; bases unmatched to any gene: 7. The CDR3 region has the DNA TGCAGCGTTGTCCTTAGCGGGAGTATAAACATTCAGTACTTC. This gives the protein CSVVLSGSINIQYF.

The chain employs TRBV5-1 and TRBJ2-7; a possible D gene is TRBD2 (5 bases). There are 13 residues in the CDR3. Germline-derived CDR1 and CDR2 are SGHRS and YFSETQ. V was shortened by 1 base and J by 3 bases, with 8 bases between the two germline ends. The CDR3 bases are TGCGCCAGCAGCTTGTTAGGGAGCTACGAGCAGTACTTC. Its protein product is CASSLLGSYEQYF.

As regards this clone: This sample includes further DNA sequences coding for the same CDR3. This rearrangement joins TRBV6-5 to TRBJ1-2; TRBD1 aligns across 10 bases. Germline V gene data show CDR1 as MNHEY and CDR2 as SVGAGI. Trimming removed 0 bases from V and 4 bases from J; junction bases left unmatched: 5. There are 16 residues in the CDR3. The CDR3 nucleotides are TGTGCCAGCAGTTACTCACGGACAGGGGGAGGCTATGGCTACACCTTC. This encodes CASSYSRTGGGYGYTF.

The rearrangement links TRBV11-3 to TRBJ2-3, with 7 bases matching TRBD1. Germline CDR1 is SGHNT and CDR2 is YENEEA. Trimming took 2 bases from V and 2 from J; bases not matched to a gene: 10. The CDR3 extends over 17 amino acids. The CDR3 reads CASSLISDRKATDTQYF. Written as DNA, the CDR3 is TGTGCCAGCAGCTTAATCTCGGACAGGAAGGCCACAGATACGCAGTATTTT.

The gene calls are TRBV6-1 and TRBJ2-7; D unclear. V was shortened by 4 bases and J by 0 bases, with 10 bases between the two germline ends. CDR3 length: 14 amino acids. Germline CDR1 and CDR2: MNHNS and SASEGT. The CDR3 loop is CASSVLTSSYEQYF. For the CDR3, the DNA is TGTGCCAGCAGTGTTCTTACGAGCTCCTACGAGCAGTACTTC.

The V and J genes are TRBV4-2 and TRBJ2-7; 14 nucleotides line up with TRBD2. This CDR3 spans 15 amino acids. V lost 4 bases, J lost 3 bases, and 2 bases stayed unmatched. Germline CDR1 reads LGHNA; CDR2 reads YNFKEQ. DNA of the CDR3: TGTGCCAGCAGCCGCGGGACTAGCGGGAGCTACGAGCAGTACTTC. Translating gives CASSRGTSGSYEQYF.

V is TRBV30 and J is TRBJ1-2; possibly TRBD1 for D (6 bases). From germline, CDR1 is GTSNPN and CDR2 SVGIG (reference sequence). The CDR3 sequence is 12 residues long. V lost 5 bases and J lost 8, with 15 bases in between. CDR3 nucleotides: TGTGCCTGGGGACGCCAGGGGTGGGGCTACACCTTC. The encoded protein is CAWGRQGWGYTF. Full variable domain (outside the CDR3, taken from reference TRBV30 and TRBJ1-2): SQTIHQWPATLVQPVGSPLSLECTVEGTSNPNLYWYRQAAGRGLQLLFYSVGIGQISSEVPQNLSASRPQDRQFILSSKKLLLSDSGFYLCAWGRQGWGYTFGSGTRLTVV.

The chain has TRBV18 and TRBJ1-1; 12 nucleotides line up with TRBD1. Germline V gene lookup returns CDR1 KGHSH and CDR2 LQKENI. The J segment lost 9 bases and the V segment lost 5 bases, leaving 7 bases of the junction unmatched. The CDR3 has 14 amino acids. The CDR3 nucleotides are TGTGCCAGCTCAGGGACAGGGGGCGCTTGGCAAGCTTTCTTT. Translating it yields CASSGTGGAWQAFF.

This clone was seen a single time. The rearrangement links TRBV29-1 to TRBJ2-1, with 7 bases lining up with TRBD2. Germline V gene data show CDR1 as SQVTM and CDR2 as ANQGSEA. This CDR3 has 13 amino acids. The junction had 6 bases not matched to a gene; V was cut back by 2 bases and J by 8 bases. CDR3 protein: CSVERGLADEQFF. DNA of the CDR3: TGCAGCGTTGAAAGGGGCCTAGCGGATGAGCAGTTCTTC.

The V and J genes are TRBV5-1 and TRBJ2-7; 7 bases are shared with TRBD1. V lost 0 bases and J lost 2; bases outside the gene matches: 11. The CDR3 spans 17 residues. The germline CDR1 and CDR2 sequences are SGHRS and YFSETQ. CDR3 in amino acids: CASSLGPDRVRTYEQYF. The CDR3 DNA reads TGCGCCAGCAGCTTGGGCCCAGACAGGGTCAGAACCTACGAGCAGTACTTC.

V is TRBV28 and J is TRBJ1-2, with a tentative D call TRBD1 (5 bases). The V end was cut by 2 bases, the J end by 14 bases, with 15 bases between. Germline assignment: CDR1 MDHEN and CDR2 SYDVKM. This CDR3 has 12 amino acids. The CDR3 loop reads CASSLGTGQLTF. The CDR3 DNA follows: TGTGCCAGCAGTTTAGGTACAGGCCAGTTAACCTTC.

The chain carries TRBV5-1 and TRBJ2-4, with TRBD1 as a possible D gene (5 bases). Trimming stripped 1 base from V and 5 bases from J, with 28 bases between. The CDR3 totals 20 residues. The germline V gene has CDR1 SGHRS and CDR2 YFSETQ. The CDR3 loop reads CASSLNLVVFGQGGQNIQYF. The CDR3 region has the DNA TGCGCCAGCAGCTTGAATCTTGTCGTTTTCGGTCAGGGCGGCCAAAACATTCAGTACTTC.

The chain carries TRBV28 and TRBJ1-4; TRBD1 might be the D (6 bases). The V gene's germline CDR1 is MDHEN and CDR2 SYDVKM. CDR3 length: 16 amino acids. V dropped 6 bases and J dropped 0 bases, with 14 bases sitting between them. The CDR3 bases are TGTGCCAGCAGGGGCGCTCCAGGGGCAACTAATGAAAAACTGTTTTTT. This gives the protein CASRGAPGATNEKLFF.

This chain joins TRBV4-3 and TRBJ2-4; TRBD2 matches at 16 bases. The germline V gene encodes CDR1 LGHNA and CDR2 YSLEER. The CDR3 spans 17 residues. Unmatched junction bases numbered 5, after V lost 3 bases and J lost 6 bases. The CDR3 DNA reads TGCGCCAGCAGCCAGGGACTAGCGGGAGGGCCGGGAAACATTCAGTACTTC. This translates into CASSQGLAGGPGNIQYF.